The 21 T cell receptor beta chains listed next were all sequenced from one sample in a study of T cell changes during pregnancy in multiple sclerosis. Generated by immunoSEQ multiplex PCR, the TCRdb table keeps only in-frame clones and is missing some. The sample records about 92,000 clones, under 95% being singletons. The source material was peripheral blood, sampled in the first trimester of pregnancy. All receptors derive from a female donor with multiple sclerosis, enrolled in a pregnancy study.

This clone has only one observation. The V gene is TRBV2, the J gene TRBJ2-7; 7 bases align to TRBD2. Per the germline V gene, CDR1 is SNHLY and CDR2 is FYNNEI. The CDR3 contains 16 residues. Trimming removed 6 bases from V and 2 bases from J; junction bases left unmatched: 13. Written as DNA, the CDR3 is TGTGCCAGCAGCGGATCGGCGGGAGTCGAGGCCTACGAGCAGTACTTC. Protein: CASSGSAGVEAYEQYF.

The V call is TRBV19, the J call TRBJ2-3; 14 nucleotides match TRBD2. There are 12 residues in the CDR3. The germline CDR1 and CDR2 sequences are LNHDA and SQIVND (reference sequence). The V segment lost 3 bases and the J segment 14 bases; nucleotides outside the gene matches: 1. The CDR3 spells CASSMGLAGVYF. CDR3 DNA: TGTGCCAGTAGTATGGGACTAGCGGGAGTGTATTTT.

This clone showed up just once. The chain has TRBV6-1 and TRBJ2-1, with TRBD2 as a possible D gene (5 bases). Per the germline V gene, CDR1 is MNHNS and CDR2 is SASEGT. V lost 6 bases and J lost 0, with 9 bases in between. This CDR3 has 14 residues. CDR3 residues: CASSGLSSYNEQFF. The CDR3 DNA reads as TGTGCCAGCAGCGGACTGAGCTCCTACAATGAGCAGTTCTTC.

J is TRBJ2-7 and V is TRBV7-6; 8 bases map to TRBD2. This CDR3 has 17 amino acids. V trimming: 4 bases; J trimming: 4 bases; junction bases outside the gene matches: 15. CDR1 is SGHVS and CDR2 is FNYEAQ in the germline V gene. In DNA, the CDR3 is TGTGCCAGCAGCTCGACCGGGACTAGGGGACGCGGGTACGAGCAGTACTTC. Translated, it gives CASSSTGTRGRGYEQYF. The entire variable domain, with the rest obtained from reference TRBV7-6 and TRBJ2-7, is as follows: GAGVSQSPRYKVTKRGQDVALRCDPISGHVSLYWYRQALGQGPEFLTYFNYEAQQDKSGLPNDRFSAERPEGSISTLTIQRTEQRDSAMYRCASSSTGTRGRGYEQYFGPGTRLTVT.

The chain uses TRBV13 and TRBJ1-1, with a weak D call TRBD1 (5 bases). The V gene lost 4 bases and the J gene lost 5 bases, with 11 bases spanning the gap. The CDR3 length is 13 residues. CDR1 and CDR2 (germline): PRHDT, FYEKMQ (reference sequence). The CDR3 loop reads CASSWGGVTEAFF. The CDR3 bases are TGTGCCAGCAGCTGGGGGGGGGTGACTGAAGCTTTCTTT.

The CDR3 protein is CASSYQPGQGSGGYTF. CDR3 coding DNA: TGCGCCAGCAGCTATCAACCGGGACAGGGTTCGGGTGGCTACACCTTC. The chain carries TRBV5-1 and TRBJ1-2, with TRBD1 matching 9 bases. The V gene's germline CDR1 is SGHRS and CDR2 YFSETQ. V lost 3 bases, J lost 7 bases, and 13 bases stayed unmatched. This CDR3 is 16 amino acids long.

The chain combines TRBV19 with TRBJ1-2; D might be TRBD1 (6 bases). Germline loops: CDR1 LNHDA, CDR2 SQIVND (reference sequence). Trimming pared 4 bases from V and 7 bases from J, leaving 31 bases between. This CDR3 spans 19 amino acids. The CDR3 region has the DNA TGTGCCAGTAGTAGCTACCCGGAAGTGATGGGGGCGAAAGATAGTGGCTACACCTTC. Translating it yields CASSSYPEVMGAKDSGYTF. Drawing the rest from reference TRBV19 and TRBJ1-2, the complete variable domain is DGGITQSPKYLFRKEGQNVTLSCEQNLNHDAMYWYRQDPGQGLRLIYYSQIVNDFQKGDIAEGYSVSREKKESFPLTVTSAQKNPTAFYLCASSSYPEVMGAKDSGYTFGSGTRLTVV.

This chain joins TRBV30 and TRBJ2-3; a possible D gene is TRBD2 (5 bases). The CDR3 has 13 amino acids. V was pared by 5 bases and J by 2 bases, with 11 bases between. Germline values: CDR1 GTSNPN, CDR2 SVGIG (reference sequence). As DNA, the CDR3 is TGTGCCTGGCGTCGGGGATCCACAGATACGCAGTATTTT. Its protein product is CAWRRGSTDTQYF. Filled out from reference TRBV30 and TRBJ2-3, the complete variable domain reads SQTIHQWPATLVQPVGSPLSLECTVEGTSNPNLYWYRQAAGRGLQLLFYSVGIGQISSEVPQNLSASRPQDRQFILSSKKLLLSDSGFYLCAWRRGSTDTQYFGPGTRLTVL.

The V gene is TRBV5-1, the J gene TRBJ2-7; 9 bases are a match to TRBD1. Per the germline V gene, CDR1 is SGHRS and CDR2 is YFSETQ. V lost 0 bases and J lost 5; bases outside the gene matches: 15. CDR3 length: 18 residues. The DNA for the CDR3 is TGCGCCAGCAGCTTGGGGGGGGACAGGGAAAGGTTTCGGGACGAGCAGTACTTC. Translated: CASSLGGDRERFRDEQYF.

The rearrangement joins TRBV19 to TRBJ1-5, with D unresolved. The CDR3 is made up of 17 amino acids. Germline CDR1 reads LNHDA; CDR2 reads SQIVND (reference sequence). V was clipped by 4 bases and J by 0 bases, with 16 bases between them. CDR3 in amino acids: CASSRSSIGYSNQPQHF. The DNA of the CDR3 is TGTGCCAGTAGTAGGTCTAGCATTGGCTATAGCAATCAGCCCCAGCATTTT.

With regard to this clone: The same CDR3 can be traced to other DNA sequences in this sample. The chain couples TRBV27 to TRBJ1-2; 9 positions match TRBD1. V trimming: 6 bases; J trimming: 4 bases; junction bases outside the gene matches: 3. Germline-derived CDR1 and CDR2 are MNHEY and SMNVEV (reference sequence). CDR3 length equals 13 residues. This CDR3 reads CASSLTGGYGYTF. CDR3 bases: TGTGCCAGCAGCCTGACAGGGGGCTATGGCTACACCTTC.

The rearrangement uses TRBV29-1 and TRBJ2-3, with 8 positions matching TRBD2. Losses at the gene ends were 4 bases for V and 0 bases for J; bases not matched to a gene: 3. Germline assignment: CDR1 SQVTM and CDR2 ANQGSEA. This CDR3 is 14 amino acids long. CDR3 sequence (DNA): TGCAGCGTTGCTGCTAGCGGGAGCACAGATACGCAGTATTTT. It codes for CSVAASGSTDTQYF.

V usage is TRBV5-6 and J usage is TRBJ1-5; possible D gene TRBD1, 6 bases. The CDR3 loop spans 13 amino acids. Trimming took 4 bases from V and 6 from J, leaving 11 bases between them. Germline V gene lookup returns CDR1 SGHDT and CDR2 YYEEEE. CDR3 amino acids: CASSRGGAQPQHF. CDR3 coding DNA: TGTGCCAGCAGCCGAGGGGGAGCTCAGCCCCAGCATTTT.

The chain carries TRBV14 and TRBJ2-1, with no clear D. This CDR3 spans 11 amino acids. The germline gives CDR1 SGHDN, CDR2 FVKESK. V was cut by 1 base and J by 12 bases, with 7 bases left in between. In nucleotides, the CDR3 is TGTGCCAGCAGCCAAGGTCCCGGGCAGTTCTTC. Translating it yields CASSQGPGQFF.

The table lists this clone with a few counts. The chain couples TRBV7-8 to TRBJ2-7, with D tentatively TRBD1 (6 bases). The CDR3 runs 15 residues. The germline CDR1 and CDR2 sequences are SGHVS and FQNEAQ. V shed 0 bases and J shed 3 bases, with 12 bases lying between them. As DNA, the CDR3 is TGTGCCAGCAGCTTAGCGACAGGCTTAATCTACGAGCAGTACTTC. Translation: CASSLATGLIYEQYF.

The sample holds a few counts of this clone. The rearrangement uses TRBV30 and TRBJ1-4; D is ambiguous. Trimming left V 0 bases short and J 8 bases short, with 7 bases between. Germline CDR1 GTSNPN, CDR2 SVGIG (reference sequence). CDR3 length equals 12 residues. Here the CDR3 DNA reads TGTGCCTGGAGTGTACTGGTAGAAAAACTGTTTTTT. Translated, it gives CAWSVLVEKLFF.

J is TRBJ1-2 and V is TRBV6-1; 7 bases map to TRBD1. V lost 2 bases to trimming and J lost 7 bases; unmatched junction nucleotides: 4. In germline, CDR1 is MNHNS, CDR2 SASEGT. The CDR3 covers 13 residues. For the CDR3, the DNA is TGTGCCAGCAGTGAACCCTACAGGGGTGGCTACACCTTC. Encoded protein: CASSEPYRGGYTF.

CDR3 nucleotide sequence: TGTGCCAGCAGCTTAGTCCGGACTAGCGGGAGGAAATCCTACAATGAGCAGTTCTTC. Amino acids: CASSLVRTSGRKSYNEQFF. V is TRBV7-9 and J is TRBJ2-1; 14 bases agree with TRBD2. The trim removed 1 base at V and 1 base at J, leaving 6 bases unmatched. Germline V gene lookup returns CDR1 SEHNR and CDR2 FQNEAQ (reference sequence). The CDR3 length is 19 residues.

This chain links TRBV19 with TRBJ2-2; D gene uncertain. The CDR3 is made up of 16 amino acids. V was trimmed by 3 bases and J by 0 bases, leaving 11 bases between them. Germline V gene data show CDR1 as LNHDA and CDR2 as SQIVND (reference sequence). The chain's CDR3 is CASSIGRLANTGELFF. As DNA, the CDR3 is TGTGCCAGTAGTATTGGGCGTCTCGCGAACACCGGGGAGCTGTTTTTT.

The V gene is TRBV30, the J gene TRBJ1-3; D uncertain. There are 12 residues in the CDR3. The germline CDR1 and CDR2 sequences are GTSNPN and SVGIG (reference sequence). V was clipped by 5 bases and J by 4 bases, with 9 bases between them. In DNA, the CDR3 is TGTGCCTGGGGAGTCTCAGGAAACACCATATATTTT. Amino acid sequence: CAWGVSGNTIYF.

The chain combines TRBV5-1 with TRBJ2-7; 7 nucleotides align to TRBD1. Losses at the gene ends were 4 bases for V and 3 bases for J; bases not matched to a gene: 7. In germline, CDR1 is SGHRS, CDR2 YFSETQ. The CDR3 spans 14 residues. The CDR3 reads CASSQNRGFYEQYF. The DNA of the CDR3 is TGCGCCAGCAGCCAAAACAGGGGTTTCTACGAGCAGTACTTC.